The count of the clone carrying this TCR beta chain is one. The protocol was immunoSEQ multiplex PCR, while the TCRdb copy is restricted to in-frame clones and leaves out a portion. The sample records more than 100,000 clones, about 90% being singletons. The record originates from a study of T cell responses to AZD1222 COVID-19 vaccine. The CDR3 is made up of 15 amino acids. V lost 5 bases to trimming and J lost 2 bases; unmatched junction nucleotides: 5. Germline values: CDR1 SGHTA, CDR2 FQGNSA. The sample here was peripheral blood, taken on day 0 of AZD1222 vaccination. The gene calls are TRBV7-2 and TRBJ2-7; 11 bases agree with TRBD1. The sequence was collected from an adult in good health. CDR3 loop: CASSGRDRGAYEQYF. In nucleotides, the CDR3 is TGTGCCAGCAGCGGCCGGGACAGGGGGGCCTACGAGCAGTACTTC.